The rows below give T cell receptor beta chains drawn from one sample of a study of a mutant IDH1 vaccine in newly diagnosed glioma. Clones were sequenced by immunoSEQ multiplex PCR, and TCRdb holds only the in-frame ones, with some missing. The sample has tens of thousands of clones, 84% seen once. Their recognized antigens are unknown. This sample comprised PBMCs, obtained from a glioma patient whose treatment included an IDH1 peptide vaccine. Source of these receptors: a middle-aged man with glioma. The CDR3 runs from the conserved cysteine through the conserved F or W.

V	J	length	CDR3
TRBV19	TRBJ1-2	14	CASIPGQDLYGYTF
TRBV10-3	TRBJ2-3	14	CAISDPDGTDTQYF
TRBV28	TRBJ1-2	13	CASSRSTNYGYTF
TRBV9	TRBJ1-3	17	CASSAPGQSSSGNTIYF
TRBV7-2	TRBJ1-4	16	CASSPGQQVTNEKLFF
TRBV7-9	TRBJ1-2	15	CASSHNLDGGNGYTF
TRBV6-1	TRBJ1-1	15	CASAKAVVGNTEAFF
TRBV7-9	TRBJ1-2	15	CASSLNRGLNYGYTF
TRBV18	TRBJ1-2	14	CASSPAGEGLGYTF
TRBV9	TRBJ2-3	15	CASSVVGFDSDTQYF
TRBV10-3	TRBJ2-5	15	CAISESIRPQETQYF
TRBV19	TRBJ2-1	17	CASTPLSSRGAYNEQFF
TRBV18	TRBJ2-7	15	CASSPSGTGPYEQYF
TRBV6-5	TRBJ2-7	14	CASSRGTHTYEQYF
TRBV13	TRBJ2-5	14	CASSPRTGQETQYF
TRBV10-1	TRBJ1-2	14	CASSDETGIYGYTF
TRBV9	TRBJ2-1	14	CASSVDGRSNEQFF
TRBV7-9	TRBJ2-1	11	CASSSNLEQFF
TRBV27	TRBJ2-1	15	CASSLSSYGGTEQFF
TRBV7-6	TRBJ2-7	14	CASSLGVADYEQYF
TRBV7-9	TRBJ2-1	11	CASSLAYEQFF
TRBV2	TRBJ2-7	14	CASSDLSRRYEQYF
TRBV6-1	TRBJ2-5	13	CASSENLTLRRYF
TRBV20-1	TRBJ1-2	11	CSAVEVYGYTF
TRBV5-1	TRBJ2-5	14	CASQFDGTIETQYF
TRBV6-6	TRBJ2-7	14	CASSYSLWDDEQYF
TRBV2	TRBJ1-1	14	CASSVDRMNTEAFF
TRBV5-1	TRBJ2-4	13	CASRAGGWDIQYF
TRBV29-1	TRBJ2-3	14	CSVKGGPGTDTQYF
TRBV7-7	TRBJ2-5	15	CASSPGQGQGETQYF
TRBV6-1	TRBJ2-1	15	CASILDWNAYNEQFF
TRBV5-4	TRBJ2-7	12	CASSLDGRMQYF
TRBV7-2	TRBJ2-3	12	CASGQATDTQYF
TRBV6-5	TRBJ2-5	15	CASSYDGAGQETQYF
TRBV19	TRBJ2-2	15	CASSSGATGTGELFF
TRBV27	TRBJ1-2	11	CASRSRAGYTF
TRBV21-1	TRBJ2-5	17	CASSKAPIGNVQETQYF
TRBV5-1	TRBJ2-7	14	CASSPGTGIGEQYF
TRBV5-1	TRBJ2-1	15	CASSPLPGATGKQFF
TRBV6-6	TRBJ1-4	15	CASRPQGGTNEKLFF